This TCR beta chain appears in the sequencing data of a study of T cell responses to AZD1222 COVID-19 vaccine. Across the study: Second doses that came at about 4 or about 12 weeks were put together.

The assay was immunoSEQ multiplex PCR, and TCRdb's table has in-frame clones only and misses some. The table has about 130,000 clones, about 90% seen once. The CDR3 totals 14 residues. Per the germline V gene, CDR1 is LGHDT and CDR2 is YNNKEL (reference sequence). V lost 4 bases and J lost 6, with 15 bases in between. The J gene is TRBJ1-2, the V gene TRBV3-1 (or the pseudogene TRBV3-2), with a tentative D call TRBD1 (6 bases). The TCR comes from an adult in good health. This specimen was peripheral blood, taken on day 0 of AZD1222 vaccination. This chain's CDR3 is CASSPTGGADGYTF. The CDR3 coding sequence is TGTGCCAGCAGCCCCACCGGGGGCGCAGATGGCTACACCTTC.